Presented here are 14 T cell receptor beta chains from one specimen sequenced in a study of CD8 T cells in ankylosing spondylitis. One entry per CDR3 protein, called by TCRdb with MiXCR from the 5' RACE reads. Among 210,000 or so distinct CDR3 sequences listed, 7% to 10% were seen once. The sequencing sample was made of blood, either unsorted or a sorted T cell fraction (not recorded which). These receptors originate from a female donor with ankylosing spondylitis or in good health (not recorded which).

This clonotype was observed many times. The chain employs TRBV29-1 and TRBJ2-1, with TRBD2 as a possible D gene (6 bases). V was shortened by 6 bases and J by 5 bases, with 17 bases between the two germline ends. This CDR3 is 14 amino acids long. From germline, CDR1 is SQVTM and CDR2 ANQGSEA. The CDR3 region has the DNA TGCAGCGTCGAGGAGGTGGGACTGAACAATGAGCAGTTCTTC. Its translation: CSVEEVGLNNEQFF.

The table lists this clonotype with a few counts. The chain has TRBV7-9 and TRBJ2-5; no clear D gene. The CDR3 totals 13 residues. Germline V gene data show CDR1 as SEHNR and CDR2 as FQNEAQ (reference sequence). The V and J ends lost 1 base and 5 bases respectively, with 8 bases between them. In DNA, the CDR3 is TGTGCCAGCAGCTTAGGACTTTCTGAGACCCAGTACTTC. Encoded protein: CASSLGLSETQYF.

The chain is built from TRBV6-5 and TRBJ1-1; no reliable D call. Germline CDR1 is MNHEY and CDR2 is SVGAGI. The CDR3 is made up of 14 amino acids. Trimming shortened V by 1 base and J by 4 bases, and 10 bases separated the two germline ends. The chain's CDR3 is CASSYYGGSTEAFF. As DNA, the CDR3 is TGTGCCAGCAGTTACTATGGCGGGAGCACTGAAGCTTTCTTT.

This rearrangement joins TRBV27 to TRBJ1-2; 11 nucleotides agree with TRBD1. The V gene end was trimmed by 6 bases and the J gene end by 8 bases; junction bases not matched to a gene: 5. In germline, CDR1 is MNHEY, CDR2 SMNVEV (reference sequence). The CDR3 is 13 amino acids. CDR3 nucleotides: TGTGCCAGCAGCCCTGGACAGGGGGCGGGCTACACCTTC. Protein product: CASSPGQGAGYTF.

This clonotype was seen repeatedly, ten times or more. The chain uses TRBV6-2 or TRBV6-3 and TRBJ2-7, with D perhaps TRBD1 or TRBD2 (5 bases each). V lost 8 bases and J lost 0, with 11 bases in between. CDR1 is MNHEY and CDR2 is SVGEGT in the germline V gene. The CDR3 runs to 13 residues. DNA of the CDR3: TGTGCCAGCGGTCGGGGCAGCTCCTACGAGCAGTACTTC. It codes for CASGRGSSYEQYF.

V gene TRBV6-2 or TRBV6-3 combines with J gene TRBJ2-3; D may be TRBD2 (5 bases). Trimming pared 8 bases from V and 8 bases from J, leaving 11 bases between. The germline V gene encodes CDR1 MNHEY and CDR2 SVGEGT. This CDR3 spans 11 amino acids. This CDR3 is CASEGGATQYF. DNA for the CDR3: TGTGCCAGCGAGGGCGGAGCTACGCAGTATTTT.

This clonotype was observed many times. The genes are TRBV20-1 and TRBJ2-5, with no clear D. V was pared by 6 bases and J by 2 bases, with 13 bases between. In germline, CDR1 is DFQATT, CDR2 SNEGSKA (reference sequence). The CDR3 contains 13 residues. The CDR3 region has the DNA TGCAGTGCAGATCCCGGGCTACAAGAGACCCAGTACTTC. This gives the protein CSADPGLQETQYF.

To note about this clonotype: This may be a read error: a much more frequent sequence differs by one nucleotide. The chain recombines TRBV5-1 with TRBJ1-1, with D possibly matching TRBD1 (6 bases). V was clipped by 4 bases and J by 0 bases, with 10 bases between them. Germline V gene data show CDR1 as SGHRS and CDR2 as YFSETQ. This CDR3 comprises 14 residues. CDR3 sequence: CASSHGQMNTEAFF. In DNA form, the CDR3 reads TGCGCCAGCAGCCACGGACAGATGAACACTGAAGCTTTCTTT.

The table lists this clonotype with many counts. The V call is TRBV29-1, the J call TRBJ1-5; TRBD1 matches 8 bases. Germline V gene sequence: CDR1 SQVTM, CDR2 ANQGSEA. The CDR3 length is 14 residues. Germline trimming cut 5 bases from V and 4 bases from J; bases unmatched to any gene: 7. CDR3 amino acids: CSVLDRAGNQPQHF. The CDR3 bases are TGCAGCGTTTTGGACAGGGCGGGAAATCAGCCCCAGCATTTT.

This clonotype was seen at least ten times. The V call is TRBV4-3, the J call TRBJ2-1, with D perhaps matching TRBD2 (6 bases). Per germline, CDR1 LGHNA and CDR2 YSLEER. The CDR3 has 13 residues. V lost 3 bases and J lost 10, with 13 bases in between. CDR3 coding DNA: TGCGCCAGCAGCCATCCCCCGGGGGACGAGCAGTTCTTC. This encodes CASSHPPGDEQFF.

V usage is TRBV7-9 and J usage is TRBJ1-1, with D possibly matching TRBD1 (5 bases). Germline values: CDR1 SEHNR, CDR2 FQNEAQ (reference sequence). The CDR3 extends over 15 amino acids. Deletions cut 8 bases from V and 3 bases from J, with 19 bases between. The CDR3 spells CASGLEGLTYTEAFF. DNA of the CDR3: TGTGCCAGCGGCCTGGAGGGGCTAACCTACACTGAAGCTTTCTTT.

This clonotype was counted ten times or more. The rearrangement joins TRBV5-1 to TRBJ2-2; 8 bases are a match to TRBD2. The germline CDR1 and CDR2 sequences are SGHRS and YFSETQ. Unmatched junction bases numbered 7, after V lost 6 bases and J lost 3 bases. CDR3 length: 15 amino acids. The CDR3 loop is CASTPRAGDTGELFF. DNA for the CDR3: TGCGCCAGCACCCCCCGAGCGGGAGACACCGGGGAGCTGTTTTTT.

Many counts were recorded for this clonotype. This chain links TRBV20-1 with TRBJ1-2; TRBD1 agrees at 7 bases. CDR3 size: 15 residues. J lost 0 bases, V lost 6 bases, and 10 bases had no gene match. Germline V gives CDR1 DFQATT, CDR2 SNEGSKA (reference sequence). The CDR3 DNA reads TGCAGTGCACCTCCACAGGGGAGTCCTAACTATGGCTACACCTTC. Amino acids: CSAPPQGSPNYGYTF.

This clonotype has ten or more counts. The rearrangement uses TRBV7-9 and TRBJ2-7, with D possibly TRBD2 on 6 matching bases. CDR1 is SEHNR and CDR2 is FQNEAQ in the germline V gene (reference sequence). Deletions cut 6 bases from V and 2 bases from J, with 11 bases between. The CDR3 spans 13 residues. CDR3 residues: CASSLSGPYEQYF. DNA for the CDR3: TGTGCCAGCAGTCTTAGCGGACCCTACGAGCAGTACTTC.